The present T cell receptor (beta chain) was sequenced within a study of identical twins. Whole-study findings and limits: Monozygotic twin pairs showed more out-of-frame TCR alpha sharing than models estimated.

Germline V CDR1 and CDR2: SQVTM, ANQGSEA. This CDR3 has 13 amino acids. V lost 7 bases and J lost 6; bases outside the gene matches: 7. Each CDR3 protein gets one entry after TCRdb re-called the 5' RACE reads with MiXCR. The sample holds some 330,000 distinct CDR3 sequences, 9% to 10% seen once. This clonotype was found a few times. Antigen specificity is unknown. V and J are TRBV29-1 and TRBJ2-4; 9 nucleotides align to TRBD2. The TCR comes from a woman in her forties or fifties in good health. Material for sequencing was naive T cells sorted from blood. The CDR3 bases are TGCAGCGCCGTAGCGGGAGCGGGAAACATTCAGTACTTC. Its translation: CSAVAGAGNIQYF.